This TCR beta chain was identified in a study of radiation and T cells in renal cell carcinoma. Broader study findings: In nephrectomy-only tumors, top 100 clonotypes averaged 43%, versus around 50% irradiated.

Clones were sequenced by immunoSEQ multiplex PCR, and TCRdb holds only the in-frame ones, with some missing. The table has around 9,000 clones, roughly 69% seen once. Treatment described: treatment-naive control, cytoreductive nephrectomy. This clone came up once. Its antigen is unidentified. The sequences come from tumor tissue, collected from a patient whose treatment was nephrectomy without radiotherapy. The clonotype originates from a man between 60 and 70 years old with renal cell carcinoma.

The CDR3 region is CASREREYF. DNA for the CDR3: TGTGCCAGCAGGGAGAGAGAGTACTTC. This chain connects TRBV21-1 to TRBJ2-7; the D segment call TRBD2 is taken from the table without a DNA check. TRBV21-1 represents a pseudogene. There are 9 residues in the CDR3.